A selection of T cell receptor beta chains follows, all from one sample in a study of blood T cell repertoires in COVID-19. Repertoires were generated with immunoSEQ multiplex PCR, while TCRdb's copy carries only in-frame clones and drops some. The top ten hold roughly a tenth of the sample, which has hundreds of thousands of clones, approximately 87% seen once. Sequenced material: PBMCs or T cells enriched from blood (not recorded which). The origin of the receptors is a woman in her fifties or sixties who had recovered from COVID-19. CDR3s include the opening cysteine and the closing phenylalanine or tryptophan.

j_call	v_call	cdr3_aa
TRBJ2-7	TRBV5-4	CASSLGGGGAYEQYF
TRBJ2-1	TRBV18	CASSLAGGRNEQFF
TRBJ2-3	TRBV7-9	CASSLGERGTDTQYF
TRBJ1-2	TRBV28	CASSRSGPGGSYGYTF
TRBJ2-2	TRBV28	CASSLPTPANTGELFF
TRBJ1-5	TRBV18	CASSPAGNRDQPQHF
TRBJ2-3	TRBV5-5	CASSLGGTSASTDTQYF
TRBJ1-1	TRBV7-9	CASSLSGLWTEAFF
TRBJ2-2	TRBV5-6	CASSLVSGAGELFF
TRBJ1-4	TRBV19	CASSPGTGVIAVVFF
TRBJ2-7	TRBV19	CASREADEQYF
TRBJ1-2	TRBV3-1/TRBV3-2	CASSLGGRDGYTF
TRBJ1-4	TRBV18	CASSPRIVGQGAEKLFF
TRBJ2-5	TRBV5-1	CASSSSTGLSETQYF
TRBJ1-1	TRBV7-9	CASSGTPNTEAFF
TRBJ1-3	TRBV30	CAWGRTDRGSAAIYF
TRBJ1-4	TRBV2	CASAVRPGDNEKLFF
TRBJ1-4	TRBV7-9	CASSAEGGQGREKLFF
TRBJ2-5	TRBV7-2	CASSLVGGGPQETQYF
TRBJ2-7	TRBV6-5	CASRGQSLIYEQYF
TRBJ1-5	TRBV4-1	CASSQATGSNQPQHF
TRBJ2-7	TRBV6-5	CAIPAEPNEQYF
TRBJ1-5	TRBV7-9	CASSLDVEGYQPQHF
TRBJ1-3	TRBV4-1	CASSLLPGGSGNTIYF
TRBJ2-1	TRBV4-3	CASSQDINRGGPRYNEQFF
TRBJ2-1	TRBV12-3/TRBV12-4	CASSLGTSGGLFF
TRBJ1-1	TRBV29-1	CSVRTGIGTEAFF
TRBJ1-2	TRBV7-8	CASSPWTDYGYTF
TRBJ2-3	TRBV7-9	CASSRTSGLTSTDTQYF
TRBJ2-1	TRBV27	CASSLRAGGYNEQFF
TRBJ1-3	TRBV19	CASRQGPGSGNTIYF
TRBJ2-5	TRBV7-2	CASSPTSGGLQETQYF
TRBJ2-7	TRBV28	CASSPPPSGGEQYF
TRBJ1-1	TRBV3-1/TRBV3-2	CASSQGLENTEAFF
TRBJ2-1	TRBV30	CAWVTSGGQFF
TRBJ1-1	TRBV27	CASSLTGINTEAFF
TRBJ2-3	TRBV27	CASSFREKWDTQYF
TRBJ1-1	TRBV19	CASSTGNTEAFF
TRBJ1-4	TRBV27	CASSLETGRRKEKLFF
TRBJ2-2	TRBV24-1	CATSSRGLGTGELFF
TRBJ1-2	TRBV5-1	CASGSDRFDAGYTF